The 19 T cell receptor beta chains in this list originate from one sample, sequenced in a study of spatial heterogeneity in lung cancer. This sample's time point: sample taken at primary tumor resection. Unsorted whole RNA from tumor, nontumor lung or frozen PBMC underwent sequencing. MiXCR was run by TCRdb on the 5' RACE reads, yielding one entry per CDR3 protein. Among about 13,000 distinct CDR3 sequences listed, roughly 5% were seen once. The specimen was lung tumor tissue, collected at surgery. The receptors here all came from a human donor with early-stage non-small cell lung cancer.

This clonotype was counted at least ten times. With the library built for alpha chains, this beta chain is off target and its frequency is not meaningful. The V and J genes are TRBV4-1 and TRBJ1-5; a weak D match, TRBD1 (5 bases). There are 14 residues in the CDR3. The ends were cut back, 4 bases at V and 9 bases at J, with 16 bases in the middle. Germline V gives CDR1 MGHRA, CDR2 YSYEKL. The CDR3 loop is CASSPLGIRGPQHF. The CDR3 DNA reads as TGCGCCAGCAGCCCGCTTGGGATAAGGGGGCCCCAGCATTTT.

This clonotype was picked up many times. This beta chain is an off-target read within a library intended for alpha chains, so its frequency means little. V gene TRBV6-6 combines with J gene TRBJ1-1; D gene ambiguous. This CDR3 contains 16 residues. CDR1 and CDR2 from the germline V gene are MNHNY and SVGAGI (reference sequence). Trimming removed 6 bases at V and 1 base at J, with 18 bases between. The CDR3 coding sequence is TGTGCCAGCAGCCCCGATTGGGGAAACTGGAACACTGAAGCTTTCTTT. Its protein is CASSPDWGNWNTEAFF.

By share of the sample, this clonotype is medium-sized. This beta chain was picked up by a library intended for alpha chains and is off target, so its count carries little meaning. The CDR3 loop is CASRDRTGGTYEQYF. The CDR3 DNA is TGTGCCAGCAGGGACCGGACAGGGGGTACCTACGAGCAGTACTTC. This sequence joins TRBV6-6 and TRBJ2-7, with TRBD1 identical over 10 bases. The CDR3 extends over 15 amino acids. Germline V lookup: CDR1 MNHNY, CDR2 SVGAGI (reference sequence). With V trimmed by 6 bases and J by 2 bases, 7 bases remained unmatched.

This clonotype was counted many times. This beta chain is an unintended read in a library built for alpha chains; its size means little. The rearrangement links TRBV7-9 to TRBJ2-1; TRBD2 matches 9 bases. The CDR3 is made up of 16 amino acids. Germline values: CDR1 SEHNR, CDR2 FQNEAQ (reference sequence). V trimming: 3 bases; J trimming: 7 bases; junction bases outside the gene matches: 10. CDR3 protein: CASSFRGAGGENEQFF. CDR3 DNA sequence: TGTGCCAGCAGCTTCCGGGGAGCGGGGGGTGAGAATGAGCAGTTCTTC.

This clonotype occurred many times. Since the library was made to target alpha chains, this beta chain is a stray read and its abundance is not meaningful. J is TRBJ1-1 and V is TRBV7-9; D perhaps matches TRBD1 (6 bases). The CDR3 consists of 14 residues. From germline, CDR1 is SEHNR and CDR2 FQNEAQ (reference sequence). The germline V and J ends were trimmed by 5 bases and 1 base, with 11 bases remaining between them. The CDR3 nucleotides are TGTGCCAGCAGCCGATACAGGGAGAACACTGAAGCTTTCTTT. As protein: CASSRYRENTEAFF.

In this sample, this clonotype turned up many times. This beta chain turned up in a library designed for alpha chains; as an off-target read, its abundance says little. The rearrangement links TRBV2 to TRBJ2-7; 9 bases are a match to TRBD2. V lost 4 bases, J lost 12 bases, and 7 bases stayed unmatched. The CDR3 covers 12 residues. Germline V gene sequence: CDR1 SNHLY, CDR2 FYNNEI. The DNA for the CDR3 is TGTGCCAGCAGTGTTACGACTAGCGGTTTGTACGTC. This gives the protein CASSVTTSGLYV.

This clonotype was recorded at least ten times. This beta chain slipped into a library made for alpha chains as a stray read, so its size is not meaningful. The chain is built from TRBV4-3 and TRBJ2-7, with D possibly TRBD2 on 5 matching bases. The V end lost 0 bases, the J end lost 6 bases, and 12 bases lay between the germline ends. CDR1 is LGHNA, CDR2 YSLEER, per germline. This CDR3 region has 14 residues. The CDR3 sequence: CASSQDWPGFEQYF. CDR3 in DNA: TGCGCCAGCAGCCAAGATTGGCCGGGGTTCGAGCAGTACTTC.

This clonotype has a single count. A much larger clone is a single base away; this may be a read error. Found in a library prepared for alpha chains, this beta chain is an off-target read, and its abundance has little meaning. This chain joins TRBV6-1 and TRBJ2-1, with no clear D. The germline gives CDR1 MNHNS, CDR2 SASEGT. This CDR3 spans 16 amino acids. V was cut by 6 bases and J by 3 bases, with 18 bases left in between. The CDR3 loop is CASRSTRTPGYNEQFF. DNA for the CDR3: TGTGCCAGCAGATCAACCAGGACCCCTGGCTACAATGAGCAGTTCTTC.

This clonotype has a count of ten or more. This beta chain is off target for a library built for alpha chains, so its abundance means little. The chain is built from TRBV11-1 and TRBJ2-3; no clear D. There are 14 residues in the CDR3. Germline assignment: CDR1 SGHAT and CDR2 FQDESV (reference sequence). The ends were cut back, 1 base at V and 1 base at J, with 6 bases in the middle. The CDR3 nucleotides read TGTGCCAGCAGCTTAGAAAGTCGCACAGATACGCAGTATTTT. Residues: CASSLESRTDTQYF.

This clonotype was counted many times. This beta chain is an unintended read in a library built for alpha chains; its size means little. The chain links TRBV28 to TRBJ1-3; D ambiguous. Germline assignment: CDR1 MDHEN and CDR2 SYDVKM. CDR3 length: 16 amino acids. The V and J ends lost 6 bases and 0 bases respectively, with 15 bases between them. The CDR3 region is CASRSAVGTSGNTIYF. The CDR3 nucleotides are TGTGCCAGCAGGTCGGCGGTCGGAACCTCTGGAAACACCATATATTTT.

This clonotype was counted many times. The library was built for alpha chains, so this beta chain is an off-target read and its size means little. In DNA form, the CDR3 reads TGTGCCAGCAGGAACGCCTATGGTGACACCGGGGAGCTGTTTTTT. Translating gives CASRNAYGDTGELFF. The rearrangement links TRBV12-3 or TRBV12-4 to TRBJ2-2, with D uncertain. CDR3 length: 15 residues. Trimming removed 6 bases at V and 3 bases at J, with 14 bases between.

This clonotype occurred many times. Little can be read into the size of this beta chain, an off-target read in a library designed for alpha chains. The rearrangement links TRBV15 to TRBJ2-3; D gene unclear. CDR3 length equals 15 residues. CDR1 and CDR2 (germline): LNHNV, YYDKDF (reference sequence). Trimming pared 0 bases from V and 2 bases from J, leaving 9 bases between. CDR3 bases: TGTGCCACCAGCAGAGATGCCCTGCCCACAGATACGCAGTATTTT. Translating gives CATSRDALPTDTQYF.

Ten or more counts support this clonotype. As an off-target read in a library built for alpha chains, this beta chain has a frequency of little significance. The chain uses TRBV6-2 or TRBV6-3 and TRBJ1-1; D is uncertain. There are 15 residues in the CDR3. Germline CDR1 MNHEY, CDR2 SVGEGT. The V end was cut by 7 bases, the J end by 0 bases, with 15 bases between. CDR3 residues: CASTLAPHMNTEAFF. In nucleotides, the CDR3 is TGTGCCAGCACCCTAGCGCCACATATGAACACTGAAGCTTTCTTT.

The table lists this clonotype with many counts. With the library built for alpha chains, this beta chain is off target and its frequency is not meaningful. The V call is TRBV6-5, the J call TRBJ1-2, with D unclear. Germline lookup yields CDR1 MNHEY and CDR2 SVGAGI. The CDR3 extends over 15 amino acids. V dropped 0 bases and J dropped 5 bases, with 13 bases sitting between them. The CDR3 sequence: CASSYSLGQAYGYTF. The CDR3 DNA follows: TGTGCCAGCAGTTACTCACTCGGGCAGGCTTATGGCTACACCTTC.

In its sample, this clonotype was seen many times. Found in a library prepared for alpha chains, this beta chain is an off-target read, and its abundance has little meaning. The CDR3 DNA follows: TGTGCCACCAGCAGAGGGACAGGGTTTGCTGAAAAACTGTTTTTT. Protein product: CATSRGTGFAEKLFF. The chain couples TRBV15 to TRBJ1-4; TRBD1 matches 8 bases. Germline CDR1 and CDR2: LNHNV and YYDKDF (reference sequence). CDR3 length: 15 amino acids. The V segment lost 1 base and the J segment 7 bases; nucleotides outside the gene matches: 5.

This clonotype was seen ten or more times. Little can be read into the size of this beta chain, an off-target read in a library designed for alpha chains. The chain carries TRBV20-1 and TRBJ1-4; D is ambiguous. The CDR3 runs to 13 residues. Germline V CDR1 and CDR2: DFQATT, SNEGSKA (reference sequence). CDR3 sequence reads: CSWRQPTNEKLFF. As DNA, the CDR3 is TGCAGCTGGCGACAACCAACTAATGAAAAACTGTTTTTT.

There are many counts of this clonotype. At one boundary the junction diverges from the germline segment, which might be a read error. The library was designed around alpha chains, so this beta chain is a stray read whose abundance carries little weight. The chain carries TRBV29-1 and TRBJ2-3; D tentatively fits TRBD1 or TRBD2 (6 bases each). This CDR3 region has 13 residues. From germline, CDR1 is SQVTM and CDR2 ANQGSEA. The chain's CDR3 is CSVGGGGPEVLDF. The CDR3, as DNA: TGCAGCGTTGGCGGAGGGGGGCCCGAGGTTTTGGATTTT.

In its sample, this clonotype was seen many times. Because this beta chain is a stray read in a library intended to capture alpha chains, its abundance should not be given much weight. J is TRBJ2-1 and V is TRBV20-1, with no clear D. Trimming removed 1 base from V and 6 bases from J, with 13 bases in between. CDR3 size: 14 residues. Germline V gene sequence: CDR1 DFQATT, CDR2 SNEGSKA (reference sequence). The CDR3 DNA sequence: TGCAGTGCTAGAGTAAAGGAAGAGCTCAATGAGCAGTTCTTC. Translated, it gives CSARVKEELNEQFF.

In its sample, this clonotype was seen many times. The size of this beta chain means little, since it is a stray read in a library made for alpha chains. The gene calls are TRBV12-3 or TRBV12-4 and TRBJ1-1; tentatively, D is TRBD1 (6 bases). The CDR3 sequence is 12 residues long. Trimming removed 3 bases from V and 6 bases from J, with 8 bases in between. DNA of the CDR3: TGTGCCAGCAGTTTCGGGGGCGCTGAAGCTTTCTTT. It specifies CASSFGGAEAFF.